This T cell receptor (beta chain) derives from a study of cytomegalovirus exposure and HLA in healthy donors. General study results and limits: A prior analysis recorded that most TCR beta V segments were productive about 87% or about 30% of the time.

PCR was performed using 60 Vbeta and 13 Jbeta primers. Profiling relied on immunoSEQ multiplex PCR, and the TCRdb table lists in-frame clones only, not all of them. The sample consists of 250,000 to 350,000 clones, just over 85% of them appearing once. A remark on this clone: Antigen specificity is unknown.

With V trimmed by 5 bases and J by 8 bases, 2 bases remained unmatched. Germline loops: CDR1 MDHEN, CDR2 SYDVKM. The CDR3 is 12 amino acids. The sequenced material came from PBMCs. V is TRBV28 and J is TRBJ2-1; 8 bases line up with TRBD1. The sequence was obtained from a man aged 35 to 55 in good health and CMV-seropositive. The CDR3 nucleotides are TGTGCCAGCAGTGGCAGGGGGCATGAGCAGTTCTTC. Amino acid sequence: CASSGRGHEQFF.